The rows below give T cell receptor beta chains drawn from one sample of a study of cytomegalovirus exposure and HLA in healthy donors. Some clones are missing from TCRdb's copy, which holds only in-frame ones; the method was immunoSEQ multiplex PCR. Found here are 95,000 to 150,000 clones, less than 90% of them singletons; the top ten hold around 18%. Sample: PBMCs. Every receptor here comes from a man younger than 35 in good health and CMV-seropositive. Both conserved end residues are part of each CDR3. A D gene is named only where the DNA matches it firmly. Some rows have no size entry. The others give once, few or many, or a class for an expanded clone.

V: TRBV20-1; D: -; J: TRBJ1-1; size: -; DNA: TGCAGTGCGGAGGAGAACACTGAAGCTTTCTTT; CDR3: CSAEENTEAFF
V: TRBV7-9; D: -; J: TRBJ1-3; size: -; DNA: TGTGCCAGCAGCTTACAGTCTAGCTCTGGAAACACCATATATTTT; CDR3: CASSLQSSSGNTIYF
V: TRBV6-5; D: -; J: TRBJ1-1; size: few; DNA: TGTGCCAGCAGTATCAGACAGGAGCCGGGAGCTTTCTTT; CDR3: CASSIRQEPGAFF
V: TRBV10-3; D: -; J: TRBJ2-7; size: few; DNA: TGTGCCATCAGTGATTCCTTGAGTCGGGACGAGCAGTACTTC; CDR3: CAISDSLSRDEQYF
V: TRBV5-6; D: TRBD1; J: TRBJ2-4; size: -; DNA: TGTGCCAGCAGCTCAGGGGGCGCGAACATTCAGTACTTC; CDR3: CASSSGGANIQYF
V: TRBV18; D: TRBD2; J: TRBJ2-5; size: -; DNA: TGTGCCAGCTCACCACCTGGGACTAGCGCAGCGGCCCAGTACTTC; CDR3: CASSPPGTSAAAQYF
V: TRBV6-5; D: TRBD1; J: TRBJ1-3; size: -; DNA: TGTGCCAGCAGTACGAACAGGGGGCCTGGAAACACCATATATTTT; CDR3: CASSTNRGPGNTIYF
V: TRBV18; D: -; J: TRBJ2-7; size: few; DNA: TGTGCCAGCTCACCAATGGCGGGGGCCGAAGCTAGCAACGAGCAGTACTTC; CDR3: CASSPMAGAEASNEQYF
V: TRBV28; D: -; J: TRBJ1-2; size: -; DNA: TGTGCCAGCAGGGTACAGGACAGCCCGCGGGGCTACACCTTC; CDR3: CASRVQDSPRGYTF
V: TRBV12-5; D: -; J: TRBJ1-1; size: -; DNA: TGTGCTAGTGGTAATAATGGTGGGCTTGAAGCTTTCTTT; CDR3: CASGNNGGLEAFF
V: TRBV11-3; D: TRBD1; J: TRBJ2-1; size: -; DNA: TGTGCCAGCAGCTTAGCGTTCACAGGGGACAATGAGCAGTTCTTC; CDR3: CASSLAFTGDNEQFF
V: TRBV30; D: TRBD1; J: TRBJ1-1; size: -; DNA: TGTGCCTGGAGTGATACAGGGGGCACTGAAGCTTTCTTT; CDR3: CAWSDTGGTEAFF
V: TRBV2; D: -; J: TRBJ1-1; size: -; DNA: TGTGCCAGCAAGTCGGTTACTGAAGCTTTCTTT; CDR3: CASKSVTEAFF
V: TRBV7-8; D: -; J: TRBJ2-7; size: -; DNA: TGTGCCAGCAGTTTACACAGGGACTACGAGCAGTACTTC; CDR3: CASSLHRDYEQYF
V: TRBV4-2; D: -; J: TRBJ2-3; size: -; DNA: TGTGCCAGCAGCCAAGATCATGGTGCTACAGTCCTGAGCACAGATACGCAGTATTTT; CDR3: CASSQDHGATVLSTDTQYF
V: TRBV6-4; D: TRBD1; J: TRBJ1-4; size: -; DNA: TGTGCCAGCAGAGGGGACAGGGGGCATACTAATGAAAAACTGTTTTTT; CDR3: CASRGDRGHTNEKLFF
V: TRBV30; D: -; J: TRBJ2-3; size: -; DNA: TGTGCCTGGAACACAATAGCGGATACGCAGTATTTT; CDR3: CAWNTIADTQYF
V: TRBV5-1; D: TRBD2; J: TRBJ2-3; size: -; DNA: TGCGCCAGCAGCTTGGGTGGGGGGGCAGATACGCAGTATTTT; CDR3: CASSLGGGADTQYF
V: TRBV28; D: -; J: TRBJ1-1; size: -; DNA: TGTGCCAGCAGTCCTCCCGCGGTGAACACTGAAGCTTTCTTT; CDR3: CASSPPAVNTEAFF
V: TRBV10-1; D: TRBD1; J: TRBJ1-3; size: few; DNA: TGCGCCAGCAGTGAGTCGACAGGGACTGGAAACACCATATATTTT; CDR3: CASSESTGTGNTIYF
V: TRBV10-3; D: TRBD1; J: TRBJ1-1; size: -; DNA: TGTGCCATCTCAATCGGACAGGGAAACACTGAAGCTTTCTTT; CDR3: CAISIGQGNTEAFF
V: TRBV29-1; D: TRBD2; J: TRBJ2-7; size: -; DNA: TGCAGCGTTGAAGTAGGGCGGGGGGGCTCCTACGAGCAGTACTTC; CDR3: CSVEVGRGGSYEQYF
V: TRBV28; D: TRBD1; J: TRBJ1-2; size: -; DNA: TGTGCCAGCAGTTCCCCCGGACAGGATATTAACTATGGCTACACCTTC; CDR3: CASSSPGQDINYGYTF
V: TRBV11-2; D: -; J: TRBJ2-4; size: -; DNA: TGTGCCAGCAGCTTTAACACTAGGCCCAAAAACATTCAGTACTTC; CDR3: CASSFNTRPKNIQYF
V: TRBV7-9; D: TRBD2; J: TRBJ2-3; size: -; DNA: TGTGCCAGCAGCGAAAATACTAGCGGGGGATCTAGCACAGATACGCAGTATTTT; CDR3: CASSENTSGGSSTDTQYF
V: TRBV7-8; D: -; J: TRBJ1-4; size: -; DNA: TGTGCCAGCAGCTTAGAATCAGCAACTAATGAAAAACTGTTTTTT; CDR3: CASSLESATNEKLFF
V: TRBV7-6; D: TRBD1; J: TRBJ1-1; size: -; DNA: TGTGCCAGCAGCTTAGCAGCAGGGGGATTGACCACTGAAGCTTTCTTT; CDR3: CASSLAAGGLTTEAFF
V: TRBV6-5; D: TRBD1; J: TRBJ2-7; size: -; DNA: TGTGCCAGCAGTTCCACGTGGACAGGGGGCGAGCAGTACTTC; CDR3: CASSSTWTGGEQYF
V: TRBV7-3; D: TRBD1; J: TRBJ1-1; size: -; DNA: TGTGCCAGCAGACAAGGGACAGGGAACACTGAAGCTTTCTTT; CDR3: CASRQGTGNTEAFF
V: TRBV7-9; D: -; J: TRBJ1-3; size: -; DNA: TGTGCCAGCAGCCTCCGAGGGACCATATATTTT; CDR3: CASSLRGTIYF
V: TRBV7-9; D: TRBD1; J: TRBJ1-3; size: many; DNA: TGTGCCAGCAGCCGAACAGGGGGCTATAACACCATATATTTT; CDR3: CASSRTGGYNTIYF
V: TRBV5-1; D: TRBD2; J: TRBJ2-2; size: -; DNA: TGCGCCAGCAGCTCTGCGGGGGGGCCCGGGGAGCTGTTTTTT; CDR3: CASSSAGGPGELFF
V: TRBV7-2; D: -; J: TRBJ1-2; size: once; DNA: TGTGCCAGCAGCCCGGGAGGTGATAAATACGCCTTC; CDR3: CASSPGGDKYAF
V: TRBV11-3; D: -; J: TRBJ1-6; size: -; DNA: TGTGCCAGCAGCTTAGACGGACTAAATTCACCCCTCCACTTT; CDR3: CASSLDGLNSPLHF
V: TRBV5-1; D: TRBD2; J: TRBJ2-7; size: -; DNA: TGCGCCAGCAGCTTTGGGAAAACCGGGACTAGCATCCACGAGCAGTACTTC; CDR3: CASSFGKTGTSIHEQYF
V: TRBV7-2; D: -; J: TRBJ2-7; size: -; DNA: TGTGCCAGCAGCTTACTACAGGGCTACGAGCAGTACTTC; CDR3: CASSLLQGYEQYF
V: TRBV18; D: -; J: TRBJ1-4; size: -; DNA: TGTGCCAGCTCCGTGAGAACGCCTGCAACTAATGAAAAACTGTTTTTT; CDR3: CASSVRTPATNEKLFF
V: TRBV7-9; D: -; J: TRBJ2-7; size: few; DNA: TGTGCCAGCAGCCGCCCTATTTCGACAGGAGGATACGAGCAGTACTTC; CDR3: CASSRPISTGGYEQYF
V: TRBV30; D: -; J: TRBJ2-7; size: -; DNA: TGTGCCTGGAGAGATCAACAGGAGCAGTACTTC; CDR3: CAWRDQQEQYF
V: TRBV19; D: -; J: TRBJ1-5; size: once; DNA: TGTGCCAGTAGTATGTGGGCCAGAACCAGGCAGCCCCAGCATTTT; CDR3: CASSMWARTRQPQHF
V: TRBV5-4; D: TRBD1; J: TRBJ2-7; size: -; DNA: TGTGCCAGCAGCTACAGGTGGGGACAGAACGGGGCCGAGCAGTACTTC; CDR3: CASSYRWGQNGAEQYF
V: TRBV5-1; D: -; J: TRBJ1-1; size: few; DNA: TGCGCCAGCAGCTATCTGGGACAATTCGGACCGAACACTGAAGCTTTCTTT; CDR3: CASSYLGQFGPNTEAFF
V: TRBV4-1; D: -; J: TRBJ1-3; size: -; DNA: TGCGCCAGCAGCCAACAGGGACACTCTGGAAACACCATATATTTT; CDR3: CASSQQGHSGNTIYF
V: TRBV18; D: -; J: TRBJ2-5; size: -; DNA: TGTGCCAGCTCACCAGGGAAGGGGGTTGGAGAGACCCAGTACTTC; CDR3: CASSPGKGVGETQYF
V: TRBV15; D: TRBD2; J: TRBJ2-3; size: -; DNA: TGTGCCACCAGCAGAGATCGACTAGCGGGGGGCTCCACAGATACGCAGTATTTT; CDR3: CATSRDRLAGGSTDTQYF
V: TRBV2; D: -; J: TRBJ2-6; size: -; DNA: TGTGCCAGCAGAGCAGGGTCTGGGGCCAACGTCCTGACTTTC; CDR3: CASRAGSGANVLTF
V: TRBV27; D: -; J: TRBJ1-4; size: -; DNA: TGTGCCAGCAGGAGAGGGTTATTCGATAATAATGAAAAACTGTTTTTT; CDR3: CASRRGLFDNNEKLFF
V: TRBV29-1; D: TRBD2; J: TRBJ2-7; size: -; DNA: TGCAGCGTTGAAGATCCCGAAGCGGGAGAGCAGTACTTC; CDR3: CSVEDPEAGEQYF
V: TRBV7-2; D: TRBD2; J: TRBJ2-7; size: -; DNA: TGTGCCAGCAGCTCCCAGGCGGGGGGGAACTACGAGCAGTACTTC; CDR3: CASSSQAGGNYEQYF